Below, 23 T cell receptor beta chains from the same sample are listed, as sequenced in a study of blood T cell repertoires in COVID-19 (dated by TCRdb to 2020 to 2021). The method was the immunoSEQ multiplex PCR assay. TCRdb provides this immuneACCESS table in a form limited to in-frame rearrangements. Some clones are lacking; in checked studies, under half of them reflect an unresolved V gene, and why the rest are absent is not known. The sample profile shows about 230,000 clones; around four fifths of them were found once. The top ten hold roughly 18% of the sample. The sequenced sample was peripheral blood. The source is a woman at least 80 years old with active or convalescent COVID-19.

The rearrangement links TRBV15 to TRBJ2-6; TRBD1 is a possible D gene (6 bases). Germline values: CDR1 LNHNV, CDR2 YYDKDF (reference sequence). V lost 8 bases and J lost 1, with 12 bases in between. The CDR3 covers 15 residues. The CDR3 loop reads CATSLQGSGANVLTF. CDR3 coding DNA: TGTGCCACCTCACTACAGGGATCTGGGGCCAACGTCCTGACTTTC.

The genes are TRBV19 and TRBJ2-2, with D perhaps matching TRBD2 (6 bases). Germline CDR1 and CDR2: LNHDA and SQIVND (reference sequence). Trimming pared 3 bases from V and 0 bases from J, leaving 8 bases between. CDR3 length equals 15 residues. The CDR3: CASSIGGSNTGELFF. CDR3 sequence (DNA): TGTGCCAGTAGTATCGGAGGGTCGAACACCGGGGAGCTGTTTTTT. Full variable domain (remainder filled in from reference TRBV19 and TRBJ2-2): DGGITQSPKYLFRKEGQNVTLSCEQNLNHDAMYWYRQDPGQGLRLIYYSQIVNDFQKGDIAEGYSVSREKKESFPLTVTSAQKNPTAFYLCASSIGGSNTGELFFGEGSRLTVL.

CDR3 sequence: CASSLLAGTTVTQYF. The CDR3, as DNA: TGTGCCAGCAGCTTATTAGCGGGCACCACGGTGACGCAGTATTTT. The rearrangement uses TRBV7-3 and TRBJ2-3, with TRBD2 matching over 7 bases. Germline assignment: CDR1 SGHTA and CDR2 FQGTGA. Trimming removed 2 bases from V and 9 bases from J; junction bases left unmatched: 11. This CDR3 comprises 15 residues.

V gene TRBV28 combines with J gene TRBJ1-1, with D possibly being TRBD1 (6 bases). V was shortened by 6 bases and J by 5 bases, with 19 bases between the two germline ends. This CDR3 spans 15 amino acids. The germline gives CDR1 MDHEN, CDR2 SYDVKM. The chain's CDR3 is CASRDQPGTLTEAFF. DNA of the CDR3: TGTGCCAGCAGGGACCAACCCGGGACATTAACTGAAGCTTTCTTT. Variable domain in full (rest from reference TRBV28 and TRBJ1-1): DVKVTQSSRYLVKRTGEKVFLECVQDMDHENMFWYRQDPGLGLRLIYFSYDVKMKEKGDIPEGYSVSREKKERFSLILESASTNQTSMYLCASRDQPGTLTEAFFGQGTRLTVV.

The J gene is TRBJ1-2, the V gene TRBV6-5; 8 bases are shared with TRBD1. This CDR3 region has 15 residues. Germline V gene lookup returns CDR1 MNHEY and CDR2 SVGAGI. J was trimmed by 5 bases and V by 0 bases; bases with no gene match: 5. In nucleotides, the CDR3 is TGTGCCAGCAGTTACTCAGGACAGGGCTGGTATGGCTACACCTTC. Amino acid sequence: CASSYSGQGWYGYTF.

The CDR3 spells CASSYGGKEKLFF. CDR3 bases: TGTGCCAGCAGTTACGGGGGGAAGGAAAAACTGTTTTTT. The rearrangement joins TRBV6-5 to TRBJ1-4; tentatively, D is TRBD1 (5 bases). This CDR3 contains 13 residues. The V end was cut by 2 bases, the J end by 8 bases, with 9 bases between. Germline CDR1 is MNHEY and CDR2 is SVGAGI.

This clone has a handful of counts. The V gene is TRBV29-1, the J gene TRBJ2-2; 7 nucleotides align to TRBD2. The CDR3 length is 13 residues. Trimming cost V 7 bases and J 2 bases; bases outside gene matches: 4. The germline gives CDR1 SQVTM, CDR2 ANQGSEA. CDR3 DNA sequence: TGCAGCGCCAAGACTAGCAACACCGGGGAGCTGTTTTTT. It translates to CSAKTSNTGELFF.

The rearrangement links TRBV6-5 to TRBJ1-3; D call uncertain. The V end was cut by 5 bases, the J end by 4 bases, with 12 bases between. CDR3 length: 14 residues. Germline loops: CDR1 MNHEY, CDR2 SVGAGI. CDR3 residues: CASSQTGRGNTIYF. CDR3 nucleotides: TGTGCCAGCAGTCAAACCGGGAGAGGAAACACCATATATTTT.

The rearrangement uses TRBV25-1 and TRBJ1-3; 7 bases are shared with TRBD1. Per the germline V gene, CDR1 is MGHDK and CDR2 is SYGVNS. V dropped 3 bases and J dropped 2; count of bases not matched to a gene: 4. The CDR3 is made up of 15 amino acids. The CDR3 protein is CASSETGRAGNTIYF. CDR3 coding DNA: TGTGCCAGCAGTGAGACAGGGCGCGCTGGAAACACCATATATTTT.

The V gene is TRBV24-1, the J gene TRBJ2-5, with TRBD1 matching over 10 bases. In germline, CDR1 is KGHDR, CDR2 SFDVKD. The junction had 12 bases not matched to a gene; V was cut back by 4 bases and J by 5 bases. CDR3 size: 17 residues. The CDR3 DNA reads TGTGCCACCAGTGACCCCGGGACAGGGGCGTTGCGGGAGACCCAGTACTTC. Translating gives CATSDPGTGALRETQYF.

The chain combines TRBV5-1 with TRBJ1-6; D is uncertain. Germline loops: CDR1 SGHRS, CDR2 YFSETQ. The CDR3 has 12 amino acids. Trimming took off 2 bases at V and 12 bases at J, with 9 bases between the two ends. In DNA form, the CDR3 reads TGCGCCAGCAGCTTAACTGAGGGACCCCTCCACTTT. This translates into CASSLTEGPLHF.

The sample holds one count of this clone. This chain joins TRBV28 and TRBJ2-3; 11 bases agree with TRBD2. Germline CDR1 is MDHEN and CDR2 is SYDVKM. V shed 5 bases, J shed 7 bases, and the junction held 11 bases outside the gene matches. This CDR3 has 16 amino acids. CDR3 sequence reads: CASSTPGLAEYNTQYF. CDR3 bases: TGTGCCAGCAGTACTCCGGGACTAGCGGAATATAATACGCAGTATTTT. The variable domain in full, completed from reference TRBV28 and TRBJ2-3, reads DVKVTQSSRYLVKRTGEKVFLECVQDMDHENMFWYRQDPGLGLRLIYFSYDVKMKEKGDIPEGYSVSREKKERFSLILESASTNQTSMYLCASSTPGLAEYNTQYFGPGTRLTVL.

This chain links TRBV28 with TRBJ1-2; 10 positions match TRBD1. Germline V gene lookup returns CDR1 MDHEN and CDR2 SYDVKM. This CDR3 is built from 15 residues. The junction had 12 bases not matched to a gene; V was cut back by 6 bases and J by 8 bases. CDR3 sequence: CASSSTGTGVGGYTF. In nucleotides, the CDR3 is TGTGCCAGCAGCTCTACCGGGACAGGGGTTGGGGGCTACACCTTC.

This chain joins TRBV23-1 and TRBJ2-3, with 8 bases aligning to TRBD1. TRBV23-1 is identified as an open reading frame with a role that is uncertain. The length of the CDR3 is 21 residues. V trimming: 4 bases; J trimming: 1 base; junction bases outside the gene matches: 22. The CDR3 DNA reads TGCGCCAGCAGTCGCCCATTCCAGGGGGCGCAACCCCCCCCCGGCACAGATACGCAGTATTTT. Protein sequence: CASSRPFQGAQPPPGTDTQYF.

The rearrangement links TRBV12-3 or TRBV12-4 to TRBJ2-5; perhaps TRBD1 as D (6 bases). Trimming cost V 6 bases and J 5 bases, with 13 bases left between them. The CDR3 has 13 residues. CDR3 sequence (DNA): TGTGCCAGCAGGGGGACACCTCGTGAGACCCAGTACTTC. This gives the protein CASRGTPRETQYF.

DNA of the CDR3: TGCGCCAGCAGCGGCCCAGGGGAAGGCTCCTACGAGCAGTACTTC. It yields the protein CASSGPGEGSYEQYF. The chain joins TRBV5-1 to TRBJ2-7; a weak D match, TRBD1 (6 bases). The CDR3 length is 15 residues. Germline lookup yields CDR1 SGHRS and CDR2 YFSETQ. The ends were cut back, 4 bases at V and 0 bases at J, with 14 bases in the middle.

V gene TRBV5-4 combines with J gene TRBJ1-6; D perhaps matches TRBD1 (5 bases). The CDR3 is 14 amino acids. V dropped 4 bases and J dropped 10 bases, with 15 bases sitting between them. Looked up from germline, CDR1 is SGHNT and CDR2 is YYREEE (reference sequence). The DNA for the CDR3 is TGTGCCAGCAGCCGCTCAGGGTTGGAATCACCCCTCCACTTT. It yields the protein CASSRSGLESPLHF. Full variable domain (remainder filled in from reference TRBV5-4 and TRBJ1-6): ETGVTQSPTHLIKTRGQQVTLRCSSQSGHNTVSWYQQALGQGPQFIFQYYREEENGRGNFPPRFSGLQFPNYSSELNVNALELDDSALYLCASSRSGLESPLHFGNGTRLTVT.

J is TRBJ2-2 and V is TRBV9, with unresolved D. The CDR3 has 13 residues. The germline V gene has CDR1 SGDLS and CDR2 YYNGEE. Trimming cost V 0 bases and J 7 bases, with 7 bases left between them. The CDR3 nucleotides read TGTGCCAGCAGCGTAGCCCCCAGCGGGGAGCTGTTTTTT. Translated, it gives CASSVAPSGELFF. Full variable domain (remainder filled in from reference TRBV9 and TRBJ2-2): DSGVTQTPKHLITATGQRVTLRCSPRSGDLSVYWYQQSLDQGLQFLIQYYNGEERAKGNILERFSAQQFPDLHSELNLSSLELGDSALYFCASSVAPSGELFFGEGSRLTVL.

The chain links TRBV24-1 to TRBJ2-3; 8 nucleotides agree with TRBD1. The CDR3 covers 14 residues. J lost 1 base, V lost 5 bases, and 1 base had no gene match. Germline CDR1 and CDR2: KGHDR and SFDVKD. This CDR3 reads CATSAGQGTDTQYF. The CDR3 DNA follows: TGTGCCACCAGTGCGGGACAGGGCACAGATACGCAGTATTTT.

The CDR3 loop reads CASSPRRGHYGYTF. For the CDR3, the DNA is TGTGCCAGCTCACCAAGGAGGGGCCACTATGGCTACACCTTC. The rearrangement joins TRBV18 to TRBJ1-2; a weak D match, TRBD1 (5 bases). Germline loops: CDR1 KGHSH, CDR2 LQKENI. V was trimmed by 2 bases and J by 3 bases, leaving 10 bases between them. The CDR3 length is 14 residues.

This sequence joins TRBV13 and TRBJ1-3; no definite D call. The V end was cut by 0 bases, the J end by 5 bases, with 14 bases between. This CDR3 region has 16 residues. CDR1 is PRHDT and CDR2 is FYEKMQ in the germline V gene (reference sequence). CDR3 sequence: CASSLGGRSRRNTIYF. The CDR3, as DNA: TGTGCCAGCAGCTTAGGCGGGAGGTCACGGAGAAACACCATATATTTT.

V usage is TRBV19 and J usage is TRBJ1-2; 7 nucleotides align to TRBD1. There are 15 residues in the CDR3. J gave up 6 bases and V 1 base, and 8 bases lay outside the gene matches. The germline V gene encodes CDR1 LNHDA and CDR2 SQIVND (reference sequence). CDR3 coding DNA: TGTGCCAGTAGTATAGTATCGACAGGGCAGAATGGCTACACCTTC. Protein: CASSIVSTGQNGYTF.

V gene TRBV4-3 combines with J gene TRBJ2-4; 10 positions match TRBD1. Germline trimming cut 3 bases from V and 8 bases from J; bases unmatched to any gene: 7. CDR1 LGHNA and CDR2 YSLEER come from the germline V gene. The CDR3 runs to 15 residues. The CDR3 nucleotides are TGCGCCAGCAGCCAGGACTGGGACAGGGGTTACATTCAGTACTTC. Protein: CASSQDWDRGYIQYF.